This T cell receptor (beta chain) emerged from a study of blood T cell repertoires in COVID-19. Study background: PBMCs, B-cell-depleted T cells, or T cells were the source of the cDNA or gDNA that made up the material.

Authors' data handling: Amplification of reference gene primers provided the estimated nucleated cell counts. Sequencing was performed with immunoSEQ multiplex PCR; in TCRdb, only in-frame clones are kept and a portion is missing. V and J calls and clone size are given by that table; D and trimming were obtained from the DNA. The table lists roughly 56,000 clones, 80% to 95% of them singletons, with 4.6% in the top ten. Trimming pared 2 bases from V and 1 base from J, leaving 14 bases between. The CDR3 is made up of 16 amino acids. CDR1 and CDR2 from the germline V gene are KGHSH and LQKENI. The clonotype originates from a man aged 50-60 years with active COVID-19. The chain employs TRBV18 and TRBJ1-2, with no clear D. Sequencing was done on a sample of peripheral blood. CDR3 sequence (DNA): TGTGCCAGCTCACCATCGGTTAGTGCAATTAACTATGGCTACACCTTC. Protein: CASSPSVSAINYGYTF.